This T cell receptor beta chain comes out of a study of blood T cells in healthy people across ages. Aged roughly 6 to 100, donors were systemically healthy Caucasians from Russia. Extractions gave at least 5.5 micrograms of total RNA per sample. V lost 0 bases to trimming and J lost 0 bases, with 8 bases between them. The CDR3 has 15 residues. Per the germline V gene, CDR1 is MNHEY and CDR2 is SVGEGT. Alongside a J-beta primer mix, a sample-barcoded 5' primer served in a second PCR lasting roughly 6 to 12 cycles. Each of the cDNA molecules was tagged by a template-switch adaptor with 12 random nucleotides. Per-sample output comprised a minimum of 2.5 million paired-end reads containing CDR3. TCRdb reprocessed the 5' RACE reads with MiXCR, giving one entry per CDR3 protein. This table has about 2 million distinct CDR3 sequences, roughly 52% appearing once.

The chain uses TRBV6-2 or TRBV6-3 and TRBJ1-1, with D possibly TRBD1 on 6 matching bases. This sequence was found in a woman aged 40 to 50 in good health. Sequenced material: blood. CDR3 nucleotides: TGTGCCAGCAGTTACTCATGGGACATGAACACTGAAGCTTTCTTT. This sequence encodes CASSYSWDMNTEAFF.